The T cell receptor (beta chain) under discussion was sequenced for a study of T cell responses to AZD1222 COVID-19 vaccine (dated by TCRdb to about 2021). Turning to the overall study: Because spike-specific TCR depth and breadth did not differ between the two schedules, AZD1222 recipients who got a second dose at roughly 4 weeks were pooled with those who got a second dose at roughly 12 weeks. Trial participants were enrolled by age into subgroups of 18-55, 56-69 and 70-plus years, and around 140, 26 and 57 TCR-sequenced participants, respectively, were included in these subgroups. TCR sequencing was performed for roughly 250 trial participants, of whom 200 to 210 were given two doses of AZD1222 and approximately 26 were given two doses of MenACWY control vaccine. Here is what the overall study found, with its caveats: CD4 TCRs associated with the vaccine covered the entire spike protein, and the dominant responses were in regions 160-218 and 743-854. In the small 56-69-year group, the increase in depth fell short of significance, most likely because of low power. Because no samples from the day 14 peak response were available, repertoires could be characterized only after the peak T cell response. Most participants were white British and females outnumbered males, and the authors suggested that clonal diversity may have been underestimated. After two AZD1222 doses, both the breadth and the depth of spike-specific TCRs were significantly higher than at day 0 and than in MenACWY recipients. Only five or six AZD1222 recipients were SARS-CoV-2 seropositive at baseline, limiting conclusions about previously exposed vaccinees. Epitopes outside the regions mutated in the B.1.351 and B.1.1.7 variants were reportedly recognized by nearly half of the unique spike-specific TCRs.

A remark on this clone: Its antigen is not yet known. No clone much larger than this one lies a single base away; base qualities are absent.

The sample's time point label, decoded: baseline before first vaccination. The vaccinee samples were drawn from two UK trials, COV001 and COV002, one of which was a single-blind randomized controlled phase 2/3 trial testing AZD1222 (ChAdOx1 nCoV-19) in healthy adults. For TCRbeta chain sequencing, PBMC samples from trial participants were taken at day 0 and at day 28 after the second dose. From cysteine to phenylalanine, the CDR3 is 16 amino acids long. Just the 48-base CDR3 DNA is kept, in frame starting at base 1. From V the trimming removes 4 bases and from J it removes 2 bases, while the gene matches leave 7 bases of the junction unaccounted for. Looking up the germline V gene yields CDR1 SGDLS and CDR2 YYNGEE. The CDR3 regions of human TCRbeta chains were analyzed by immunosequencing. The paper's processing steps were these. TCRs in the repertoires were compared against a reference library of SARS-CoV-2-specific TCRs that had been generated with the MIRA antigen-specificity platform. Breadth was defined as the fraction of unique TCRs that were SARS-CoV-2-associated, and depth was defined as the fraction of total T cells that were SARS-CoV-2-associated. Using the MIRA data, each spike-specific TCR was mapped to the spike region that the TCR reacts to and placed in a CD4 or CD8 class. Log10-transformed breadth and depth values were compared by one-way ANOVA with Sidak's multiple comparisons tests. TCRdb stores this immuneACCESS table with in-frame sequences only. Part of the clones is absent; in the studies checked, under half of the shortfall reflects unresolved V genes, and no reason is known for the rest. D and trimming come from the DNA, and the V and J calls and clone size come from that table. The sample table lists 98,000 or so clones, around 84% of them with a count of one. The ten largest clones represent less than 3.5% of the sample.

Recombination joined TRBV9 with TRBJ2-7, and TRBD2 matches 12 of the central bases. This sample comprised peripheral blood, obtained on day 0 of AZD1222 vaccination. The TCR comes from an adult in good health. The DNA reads TGTGCCAGCAGCCCCGGGACTAGCGGGCCCCCCTACGAGCAGTACTTC. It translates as CASSPGTSGPPYEQYF.